The clone carrying this TCR beta chain was detected only a few times. Antigen: not known. The data originate from a study of cytomegalovirus exposure and HLA in healthy donors. This CDR3 has 15 amino acids. V lost 6 bases and J lost 9; bases outside the gene matches: 15. Germline CDR1 and CDR2: SGHKS and YYEKEE (reference sequence). The PCR was carried out with 60 Vbeta primers and 13 Jbeta primers. The data were produced by immunoSEQ multiplex PCR, yet TCRdb's version contains in-frame clones alone and is incomplete. Altogether 95,000 to 150,000 clones are present, about 10% being singletons, with the ten largest covering approximately 4.5%. Study-level findings and limits: Investigators reported approximately 150 TCR beta chains as tied to cytomegalovirus.

The rearrangement joins TRBV5-5 to TRBJ1-1; 9 nucleotides line up with TRBD1. The sample taken for sequencing was PBMCs. This TCR was recovered from a young woman in good health and CMV-seropositive. CDR3 residues: CASTDTGGAYLKAFF. DNA for the CDR3: TGTGCCAGCACCGATACAGGGGGCGCGTACTTGAAAGCTTTCTTT.